The present T cell receptor beta chain was sequenced within a study of blood T cell repertoires in COVID-19. Background on the study: Sample material is recorded as cDNA or gDNA derived from T cells, B-cell-depleted T cells, or PBMCs.

Looked up from germline, CDR1 is MNHEY and CDR2 is SVGAGI. V shed 6 bases and J shed 5 bases, with 11 bases lying between them. This CDR3 has 12 amino acids. Only in-frame clones appear in the TCRdb table, and some are missing; sequencing was by immunoSEQ multiplex PCR. The sample holds around 120,000 clones, approximately 82% seen once. The sequenced sample was peripheral blood. The V and J genes are TRBV6-5 and TRBJ2-7; a possible D gene is TRBD1 (5 bases). This TCR derives from a man between 70 and 80 years old with active or convalescent COVID-19. The CDR3 sequence is CASRGRPHEQYF. The CDR3 DNA is TGTGCCAGCAGGGGGCGCCCCCACGAGCAGTACTTC.